This T cell receptor (beta chain) is drawn from a study of long-term antiretroviral therapy in people with HIV (dated by TCRdb to between 2020 and 2023). As for the study more broadly: The earliest samples were collected about a decade before the 2015 WHO recommendation for immediate ART, when ART was typically delayed until CD4 counts fell. This retrospective serial study examined whether starting ART and sustained HIV suppression were associated with changes in the composition and diversity of the TRB repertoire in peripheral blood. A total of under 250 cryopreserved PBMC samples came from 25 to 35 adults with confirmed HIV infection and were collected serially over a mean of approximately six years (range 1-12). Of the 30 to 35 participants with HIV, roughly twelve were female. No cross-contamination during QIAcube processing turned up in test extractions that ran a monoclonal T-cell line alongside 30 to 40 polyclonal samples. General findings and caveats noted by the study authors: The samples span the years 2004 to 2017, and the ART regimens used may be less effective than current regimens. Since PBMC availability was limited, sequencing covered only the TCR beta chain, with no alpha chain pairing. Starting ART was linked to a significant rise in TRB diversity, yet even after long-term ART the diversity remained significantly lower than in transplant donor controls. The repertoire was dominated across all time points by expanded TRB clones identified before ART initiation, although this dominance was seen to fluctuate and to decrease in many PLHIV after ART. Narrower CDR3 length ranges were observed in HIV repertoires than in controls, and an antigen-experienced repertoire with only a slight naive shift after ART was suggested by the network structure. Unsorted PBMC were profiled instead of sorted CD4+ and CD8+ T cells because pre-ART samples had limited cell numbers. Inferences about post-ART repertoire changes are limited because no data were available on ART adherence, viral resistance or therapy changes.

Comment on this clone: The antigen it binds to is not known. No much larger clonotype is one base removed from it; base qualities were not supplied.

Reading from cysteine to phenylalanine, the CDR3 counts 17 amino acids. Left in the record is the CDR3 DNA by itself, 51 bases read in frame from the first base. V is cut by 3 bases and J by 0 bases, and the space between the germline ends is 18 bases. CDR1 ENHRY and CDR2 SYGVKD were looked up in the germline V gene. Participants were included only if at least one PBMC sample before ART initiation and at least two post-ART samples were available. Every participant with HIV received treatment in the United States of America. Before DNA extraction, cryopreserved samples containing 1-10 million PBMC were thawed and washed. At the time of the earliest PBMC sample, participants with HIV were aged between roughly 20 and 60 years. PBMC samples were contributed by each participant from 1-4 timepoints before ART initiation and 2-8 timepoints after ART initiation, with a median of 7 samples. For every participant, serial HIV viral load, CD4+ T-cell count, ART history and demographic data were obtained. Using a Qiagen kit on a QIAcube, genomic DNA was extracted from unsorted PBMC, with samples processed in batches of 12.

Sequencing of the TRB variable region was done with the immunoSEQ hsTCRB v3.0 assay at survey level resolution. The targeted TRB sequencing depth was about 40,000-55,000 T-cell genomes per sample. Pooled TRB libraries were sequenced on an Illumina MiSeq with a v3 150-cycle kit. In the paper's pipeline: Repertoire analysis was performed in R inside a reproducible Nextflow workflow that covered QC, data transformation and analysis. LymphoSeq2, an R package for exploring AIRR-Seq data, was used to implement the custom analyses. A handful of samples that produced fewer than 5000 total TRB sequences were removed, so some 180 HIV repertoires were analyzed. Among the approximately 200 retained HIV repertoires, approximately 59 were collected before ART initiation and 129 after ART initiation. Repertoires were downsampled to 5000 TRB nucleotide sequences, with summary statistics averaged over 100 downsampling iterations. Only TRB sequences with CDR3 regions of at least seven amino acids were retained for analysis. Diversity was measured with a Shannon entropy-derived clonality score and the Gini coefficient. Repertoire networks linked the top 5000 CDR3 amino acid sequences whenever two sequences differed by an edit distance of one. For TRB CDR3 amino acid sequences, GLIPH2 was used to predict antigen specificity groups and MHC restriction. CDR3 amino acid sequences were matched against VDJdb and McPAS-TCR to flag known CMV, EBV, HIV or tissue antigen associations. Pre-ART, post-ART and control groups were compared with Wilcoxon signed-rank tests and Holm-Bonferroni correction. Entries here come from immuneACCESS through TCRdb and include only in-frame sequences with V and J called. Some clones fail to appear in such tables; in the studies checked, an unresolved V gene covers under half of the shortfall, and the cause of the remainder is unknown. The D gene and trimming were derived from the DNA, and the V and J assignments and clone size from that table. The sample has 20,000 to 25,000 clones on record, 65% to 85% of them singletons. The top ten clones comprise 7% to 9.5% of the sample.

The rearrangement joined TRBV10-3 to TRBJ2-7, with TRBD1 as a weak D call on 8 bases. Here the sequenced sample was unsorted PBMCs, taken 1.2 years after starting antiretroviral therapy. The sequence came from a woman in her 40s with HIV. CDR3 protein: CAISDAGDRRSSYEQYF. Here is the DNA: TGTGCCATCAGTGATGCGGGGGACAGGAGGTCCTCCTACGAGCAGTACTTC.